This T cell receptor (beta chain) emerged from a study of tumor and adjacent non-tumor tissue in lung cancer. Ten or more counts support this clonotype. The template was RNA from unsorted bulk tissue. Unmatched junction bases numbered 12, after V lost 6 bases and J lost 1 base. Germline CDR1 is MNHNS and CDR2 is SASEGT. The CDR3 runs to 17 residues. A modified ARM-PCR protocol with three rounds of nested PCR amplified TCRbeta. TCRdb used MiXCR to reprocess the multiplex PCR reads, holding one entry per CDR3 protein. The repertoire has 200,000 or so distinct CDR3 sequences, around 70% of them found once; the top ten carry 25%.

The receptor comes from a man in his fifties or sixties with non-small cell lung cancer. V gene TRBV6-1 combines with J gene TRBJ2-7; the match to TRBD2 covers 10 bases. Sequencing input: lung tumor tissue. The CDR3 is CASRPGLLAGVSYEQYF. In nucleotides, the CDR3 is TGTGCCAGCAGGCCCGGGTTGCTAGCGGGGGTGTCCTACGAGCAGTACTTC.